A selection of T cell receptor beta chains follows, all from one sample in a study of T cells in Graves' hyperthyroidism and ophthalmopathy. TCRdb analysed the multiplex PCR reads with MiXCR anew, one entry per CDR3 protein. The sample shows approximately 590,000 distinct CDR3 sequences, less than 20% of them seen only once. The source material was blood. The receptors originated from a woman aged 25-40 years with Graves' hyperthyroidism. The conserved cysteine and the conserved F or W are not part of the CDR3 here. Clone size is given for some rows only: seen once, a few or many times, or a class if the clone is expanded.

j_call	clone_size	v_call	cdr3_aa
TRBJ2-2	.	TRBV20-1	SAGPLGATNTGELF
TRBJ2-3	many	TRBV27	ASSLGEGTDTQY
TRBJ2-3	.	TRBV6-1	ATSDTWGYGTDTQY
TRBJ1-1	many	TRBV5-1	ASSFQENTEAF
TRBJ2-1	many	TRBV10-3	AISEGDSGRTYNEQF
TRBJ1-3	.	TRBV30	AWSALQGALAGNTIY
TRBJ2-7	few	TRBV4-1	ASSQVPHAGTPYEQY
TRBJ1-2	many	TRBV11-2	ASSRDRERGYT
TRBJ1-6	many	TRBV7-2	ASSSYRGESPLH
TRBJ2-7	many	TRBV12-3/TRBV12-4	ASSLGQGVREQY
TRBJ2-2	.	TRBV14	ASSQELYQGELF
TRBJ1-1	many	TRBV2	ASRDIQLGRGLTEAF
TRBJ2-5	many	TRBV5-1	ASSPDVTGGQETQY
TRBJ1-2	few	TRBV5-8	ATRDGPNYGYT
TRBJ2-3	many	TRBV5-6	ASRGPGLVLPDTQY
TRBJ2-6	many	TRBV28	ASSLIAGANVLT
TRBJ2-1	many	TRBV30	AWTAGTGEVNEQF
TRBJ2-7	few	TRBV7-9	ASSSGQGEADEQY
TRBJ1-6	.	TRBV20-1	SAGQGFDSPLH
TRBJ2-7	.	TRBV27	ASSSRSTGGGNEQY
TRBJ2-7	few	TRBV28	ASSLPRGGPDEQY
TRBJ2-7	few	TRBV4-1	ASSPKDGYEQY
TRBJ2-4	.	TRBV20-1	SASRGLASENIQY
TRBJ1-2	few	TRBV27	ASSSGENYGYT
TRBJ2-7	many	TRBV12-5	ASGGPPYEQY
TRBJ2-2	.	TRBV5-1	ASSSSTGGVGELF
TRBJ2-2	few	TRBV15	ATSRDKTSGRRLIGELF
TRBJ2-2	.	TRBV6-1	ASSYEGGPIGELF
TRBJ1-1	few	TRBV15	ATSRNLFSGATEAF
TRBJ2-3	many	TRBV18	ASSLPTPDTQY
TRBJ2-1	.	TRBV4-1	ASSFSIGEQF